The 12 T cell receptor beta chains below all came from one sample that was sequenced in a study of siplizumab effects on memory and regulatory T cells. This table comes from immunoSEQ multiplex PCR, and its TCRdb copy is limited to in-frame clones, with some not included. The top ten hold roughly 1.5% of the sample, which has roughly 120,000 clones, roughly 94% seen once. Sequencing was carried out using non-Treg CD4+ T cells sorted from blood. The receptors shown here come from a human donor in good health.

Only one count was recorded for this clone. The V call is TRBV5-1, the J call TRBJ2-4, with D possibly TRBD2 on 5 matching bases. Germline-derived CDR1 and CDR2 are SGHRS and YFSETQ. The CDR3 is 16 residues long. V was trimmed by 4 bases and J by 2 bases, leaving 16 bases between them. Written as DNA, the CDR3 is TGCGCCAGCAGCAACGGAGGATCCCTGTCCAAAAACATTCAGTACTTC. Amino acid sequence: CASSNGGSLSKNIQYF.

The chain is built from TRBV5-1 and TRBJ1-2, with D possibly TRBD1 on 5 matching bases. The CDR3 spans 14 residues. Trimming removed 0 bases from V and 4 bases from J, with 10 bases in between. Germline CDR1 reads SGHRS; CDR2 reads YFSETQ. DNA for the CDR3: TGCGCCAGCAGCTTGGGGACGGGGGGCTATGGCTACACCTTC. It is translated as CASSLGTGGYGYTF.

The genes are TRBV10-3 and TRBJ2-4; TRBD2 aligns across 9 bases. The V gene's germline CDR1 is ENHRY and CDR2 SYGVKD. This CDR3 comprises 20 residues. Trimming took 0 bases from V and 1 from J; bases not matched to a gene: 13. CDR3 bases: TGTGCCATCAGTGAGTCAAGGAGGGCGGGAGGGACGGAGGCCAAAAACATTCAGTACTTC. Translating it yields CAISESRRAGGTEAKNIQYF.

The gene calls are TRBV28 and TRBJ1-1; no definite D call. Germline values: CDR1 MDHEN, CDR2 SYDVKM. The CDR3 has 11 residues. The CDR3 protein is CGSLMNTEAFF. The CDR3 DNA is TGTGGAAGTCTAATGAACACTGAAGCTTTCTTT.

The rearrangement uses TRBV7-9 and TRBJ1-1; D uncertain. The V end was cut by 3 bases, the J end by 0 bases, with 5 bases between. Germline CDR1 SEHNR, CDR2 FQNEAQ (reference sequence). CDR3 length: 13 residues. The CDR3 spells CASSFRMNTEAFF. In DNA form, the CDR3 reads TGTGCCAGCAGCTTTAGGATGAACACTGAAGCTTTCTTT. The full variable domain, completed using reference TRBV7-9 and TRBJ1-1, is DTGVSQNPRHKITKRGQNVTFRCDPISEHNRLYWYRQTLGQGPEFLTYFQNEAQLEKSRLLSDRFSAERPKGSFSTLEIQRTEQGDSAMYLCASSFRMNTEAFFGQGTRLTVV.

The V and J genes are TRBV18 and TRBJ2-3; tentatively, D is TRBD1 (5 bases). V lost 5 bases, J lost 2 bases, and 20 bases lay in between. CDR3 length equals 17 residues. CDR1 is KGHSH and CDR2 is LQKENI in the germline V gene. DNA of the CDR3: TGTGCCAGCTCAGCCACCAGGAGTCGACAGAACACAGATACGCAGTATTTT. Amino acid sequence: CASSATRSRQNTDTQYF.

The CDR3 loop reads CSARWQGEQYF. In DNA, the CDR3 is TGCAGTGCTAGGTGGCAGGGCGAGCAGTACTTC. This chain connects TRBV20-1 to TRBJ2-7, with D possibly being TRBD1 (5 bases). Per germline, CDR1 DFQATT and CDR2 SNEGSKA (reference sequence). V shed 3 bases and J shed 6 bases, with 9 bases lying between them. There are 11 residues in the CDR3.

The chain is built from TRBV11-3 and TRBJ2-3; the D call may be TRBD1 or TRBD2 (7 bases each). Trimming took 5 bases from V and 0 from J, leaving 12 bases between them. The CDR3 has 15 amino acids. Germline assignment: CDR1 SGHNT and CDR2 YENEEA. CDR3 nucleotide sequence: TGTGCCAGCAGCCAGGGGGGGGACAGCACAGATACGCAGTATTTT. As protein: CASSQGGDSTDTQYF.

This clone showed up just a few times. V is TRBV28 and J is TRBJ1-5; a weak D match, TRBD1 (6 bases). The CDR3 is made up of 16 amino acids. Germline assignment: CDR1 MDHEN and CDR2 SYDVKM. The V end was cut by 6 bases, the J end by 0 bases, with 15 bases between. CDR3 bases: TGTGCCAGCAGCCAAGGGGGGAGGGATAGCAATCAGCCCCAGCATTTT. Its translation: CASSQGGRDSNQPQHF.

The rearrangement joins TRBV14 to TRBJ2-2; no definite D call. This CDR3 is built from 16 residues. Germline loops: CDR1 SGHDN, CDR2 FVKESK. The V and J ends lost 1 base and 4 bases respectively, with 13 bases between them. DNA for the CDR3: TGTGCCAGCAGCCAAGCTAGGCCGGTGGGCACCGGGGAGCTGTTTTTT. It yields the protein CASSQARPVGTGELFF.

The chain has TRBV6-5 and TRBJ2-6; D uncertain. This CDR3 contains 14 residues. Deletions cut 4 bases from V and 0 bases from J, with 4 bases between. CDR1 and CDR2 from the germline V gene are MNHEY and SVGAGI. The CDR3 protein is CASSFDSGANVLTF. The DNA for the CDR3 is TGTGCCAGCAGTTTCGACTCTGGGGCCAACGTCCTGACTTTC.

This clone came up once. The CDR3 nucleotides read TGTGCCAGCGGGGAGGGCAGGGGGCCCTACGAGCAGTACTTC. The encoded protein is CASGEGRGPYEQYF. The V and J genes are TRBV2 and TRBJ2-7; possible D gene TRBD1, 8 bases. The CDR3 is made up of 14 amino acids. From germline, CDR1 is SNHLY and CDR2 FYNNEI. Trimming removed 8 bases at V and 2 bases at J, with 16 bases between.